The subject of this entry is one T cell receptor (beta chain). Its target is unknown. This entry belongs to a study of cytomegalovirus exposure and HLA in healthy donors. General study findings and limits: As confirmed in vitro, a few CMV-associated chains were specific for CMV antigens.

Assay used: immunoSEQ multiplex PCR; TCRdb lists only in-frame clones, some missing. The sample has around 230,000 clones; around 88% are singletons. This TCR was sampled from a woman in her twenties or thirties in good health and CMV-seropositive. The sample was PBMCs.

The CDR3 sequence is CASSIGEVEAFF. The CDR3, as DNA: TGTGCCAGTAGTATAGGAGAAGTTGAAGCTTTCTTT. This chain connects TRBV19 to TRBJ1-1, with D unclear. The CDR3 is made up of 12 amino acids. Trimming shortened V by 1 base and J by 7 bases, and 7 bases separated the two germline ends. Germline values: CDR1 LNHDA, CDR2 SQIVND (reference sequence).